This T cell receptor (beta chain) was profiled in a study of CD8+CD57+ T cells in acquired aplastic anemia. Profiling of TCR beta VDJ combinations and CDR3 sequences used genomic DNA as template. A single record per CDR3 protein comes from TCRdb applying MiXCR to the reads. The data show roughly 190,000 distinct CDR3 sequences, with roughly half seen just once and 15% to 20% held by the top ten. Note on this clonotype: Germline and junction disagree at one end, which may indicate a read error.

There are 17 residues in the CDR3. Germline assignment: CDR1 SEHNR and CDR2 FQNEAQ (reference sequence). The V gene is TRBV7-9, the J gene TRBJ1-2; weak D call: TRBD1 (6 bases). This receptor was identified in a human donor in good health, serving as a control. The sequencing input was sorted CD4+, CD8+, or CD8+CD57+ T cells (not recorded which) from PBMCs. CDR3 residues: CASSQEVQGVFSYGYTF. CDR3 sequence (DNA): TGCGCCAGCAGCCAAGAAGTACAGGGAGTCTTTAGCTATGGCTACACCTTC.